Following are 5 T cell receptor beta chains from one sample sequenced in a study of cytomegalovirus exposure and HLA in healthy donors. With 60 Vbeta and 13 Jbeta primers, the PCR was carried out. Generated by immunoSEQ multiplex PCR, the TCRdb table keeps only in-frame clones and is missing some. This table holds around 200,000 clones, 75% to 85% found once. The specimen sequenced was PBMCs. The receptors were gathered from a boy aged 5-17 years in good health and CMV-seronegative.

The J gene is TRBJ2-5, the V gene TRBV7-2, with D tentatively TRBD2 (5 bases). Germline V CDR1 and CDR2: SGHTA, FQGNSA. Trimming removed 5 bases at V and 4 bases at J, with 14 bases between. The CDR3 covers 14 residues. The CDR3 spells CASSPDYNVETQYF. The CDR3, as DNA: TGTGCCAGCAGCCCCGACTATAATGTAGAGACCCAGTACTTC.

The CDR3 loop is CASSARTDSTGYTF. CDR3 DNA sequence: TGTGCCAGCAGCGCGAGAACCGACAGCACCGGCTACACCTTC. V is TRBV9 and J is TRBJ1-2; TRBD1 might be the D (5 bases). Trimming removed 3 bases from V and 8 bases from J, with 17 bases in between. Germline CDR1 SGDLS, CDR2 YYNGEE. This CDR3 has 14 residues.

This clone appeared a single time. The rearrangement uses TRBV9 and TRBJ1-1; 9 bases are shared with TRBD1. There are 16 residues in the CDR3. Germline values: CDR1 SGDLS, CDR2 YYNGEE. V shed 4 bases and J 5 bases; nucleotides not matched to a gene: 12. CDR3 residues: CASSIPEQGAHTEAFF. The CDR3 region has the DNA TGTGCCAGCAGCATACCTGAACAGGGGGCACATACTGAAGCTTTCTTT.

CDR3: CASTLGAIIQETQYF. In DNA, the CDR3 is TGTGCCAGCACCCTAGGGGCTATAATCCAAGAGACCCAGTACTTC. The chain combines TRBV7-2 with TRBJ2-5; D may be TRBD1 (5 bases). The CDR3 totals 15 residues. V was cut by 7 bases and J by 1 base, with 16 bases left in between. CDR1 is SGHTA, CDR2 FQGNSA, per germline.

The chain joins TRBV11-2 to TRBJ1-4; possible D gene TRBD1, 6 bases. The ends were cut back, 0 bases at V and 7 bases at J, with 12 bases in the middle. Germline V gene lookup returns CDR1 SGHAT and CDR2 FQNNGV. The CDR3 sequence is 15 residues long. CDR3 sequence reads: CASSLDNGGLEKLFF. CDR3 nucleotide sequence: TGTGCCAGCAGCTTAGATAACGGGGGGCTTGAAAAACTGTTTTTT.